Shown below are 23 T cell receptor beta chains from a single sample sequenced in a study of T-cell reconstitution after alpha-beta-depleted transplantation in children. TCRbeta library preparation incorporated unique molecular identifiers. MiXCR, run by TCRdb on the PCR reads, gives a single entry per CDR3 protein. The sample holds 81,000 or so distinct CDR3 sequences; 15% are singletons and the top ten take about 20%. The starting material was PBMCs, mostly from graft donor cells, obtained 180 days after TCRalphabeta/CD19-depleted stem cell transplant. The source of these receptors is a male patient between 2 and 15 years old who had a stem cell transplant for acute lymphoblastic leukemia, so the T cells may come from the graft donor.

This clonotype showed up just a few times. This chain uses TRBV4-1 with TRBJ2-1; the D is unclear. The V and J ends lost 0 bases and 0 bases respectively, with 6 bases between them. CDR1 is MGHRA, CDR2 YSYEKL, per germline. The CDR3 totals 15 residues. The CDR3 reads CASSQEIGSYNEQFF. CDR3 nucleotide sequence: TGCGCCAGCAGCCAAGAGATCGGCTCCTACAATGAGCAGTTCTTC.

The rearrangement links TRBV29-1 to TRBJ1-5, with D unclear. The CDR3 contains 12 residues. Germline loops: CDR1 SQVTM, CDR2 ANQGSEA. V was trimmed by 6 bases and J by 5 bases, leaving 11 bases between them. DNA of the CDR3: TGCAGCGTCACAACTGGGGATCAGCCCCAGCATTTT. Protein sequence: CSVTTGDQPQHF.

V usage is TRBV11-2 and J usage is TRBJ2-7; TRBD1 aligns across 7 bases. The length of the CDR3 is 13 residues. The J segment lost 5 bases and the V segment lost 5 bases, leaving 6 bases of the junction unmatched. Germline lookup yields CDR1 SGHAT and CDR2 FQNNGV. The DNA for the CDR3 is TGTGCCAGCAGCGTACAGGGGTGGCACGAGCAGTACTTC. This sequence encodes CASSVQGWHEQYF. Filled out from reference TRBV11-2 and TRBJ2-7, the complete variable domain reads EAGVAQSPRYKIIEKRQSVAFWCNPISGHATLYWYQQILGQGPKLLIQFQNNGVVDDSQLPKDRFSAERLKGVDSTLKIQPAKLEDSAVYLCASSVQGWHEQYFGPGTRLTVT.

The CDR3 is CASSLVNYGYTF. CDR3 bases: TGTGCCAGCAGCTTGGTCAACTATGGCTACACCTTC. The chain links TRBV5-6 to TRBJ1-2; D unclear. The ends were cut back, 0 bases at V and 2 bases at J, with 2 bases in the middle. In germline, CDR1 is SGHDT, CDR2 YYEEEE. This CDR3 is 12 amino acids long.

This clonotype has just a few counts. The V and J genes are TRBV10-3 and TRBJ1-2; no reliable D call. Trimming stripped 3 bases from V and 3 bases from J, with 8 bases between. The length of the CDR3 is 13 residues. The germline V gene has CDR1 ENHRY and CDR2 SYGVKD. The CDR3 loop is CAISDHEYYGYTF. The DNA for the CDR3 is TGTGCCATCAGTGACCATGAATACTATGGCTACACCTTC.

The chain links TRBV25-1 to TRBJ2-5; TRBD2 aligns across 11 bases. The CDR3 totals 17 residues. CDR1 MGHDK and CDR2 SYGVNS come from the germline V gene. Germline trimming cut 2 bases from V and 2 bases from J; bases unmatched to any gene: 7. The CDR3 reads CASSEELSGGEQETQYF. The CDR3 nucleotides are TGTGCCAGCAGTGAAGAGCTTAGCGGGGGGGAGCAAGAGACCCAGTACTTC.

In its sample, this clonotype was seen once. V gene TRBV5-1 combines with J gene TRBJ1-6; D is perhaps TRBD1 (6 bases). Trimming left V 4 bases short and J 5 bases short, with 13 bases between. Germline values: CDR1 SGHRS, CDR2 YFSETQ. The length of the CDR3 is 15 residues. The CDR3 loop is CASSATGIDNSPLHF. The CDR3 DNA reads TGCGCCAGCAGCGCAACAGGGATAGATAATTCACCCCTCCACTTT.

The chain couples TRBV27 to TRBJ2-7; 8 bases line up with TRBD1. The CDR3 is 14 amino acids. V lost 4 bases, J lost 0 bases, and 2 bases stayed unmatched. Germline CDR1 MNHEY, CDR2 SMNVEV (reference sequence). The CDR3 sequence is CASSSTGGSYEQYF. The CDR3 nucleotides read TGTGCCAGCAGTTCCACAGGGGGCTCCTACGAGCAGTACTTC.

The rearrangement joins TRBV5-5 to TRBJ1-6; D possibly corresponds to TRBD1 (5 bases). The germline CDR1 and CDR2 sequences are SGHKS and YYEKEE (reference sequence). V was trimmed by 4 bases and J by 10 bases, leaving 15 bases between them. The CDR3 is made up of 14 amino acids. CDR3 amino acids: CASSEPWGNSPLHF. In DNA, the CDR3 is TGTGCCAGCAGCGAACCGTGGGGGAACTCACCCCTCCACTTT.

This clonotype has a handful of counts. The gene calls are TRBV5-1 and TRBJ2-5; D is ambiguous. The CDR3 has 14 residues. Germline loops: CDR1 SGHRS, CDR2 YFSETQ. V lost 1 base, J lost 1 base, and 8 bases lay in between. CDR3 DNA sequence: TGCGCCAGCAGCTTGTGGAGCTTCCAAGAGACCCAGTACTTC. This codes for CASSLWSFQETQYF.

This clonotype was found many times. The gene calls are TRBV6-1 and TRBJ2-7; 8 nucleotides match TRBD1. Unmatched junction bases numbered 8, after V lost 10 bases and J lost 0 bases. The length of the CDR3 is 14 residues. CDR1 and CDR2 (germline): MNHNS, SASEGT. The CDR3: CATTRTGSSYEQYF. CDR3 nucleotides: TGTGCCACAACGAGGACAGGGAGCTCCTACGAGCAGTACTTC.

The rearrangement links TRBV7-2 to TRBJ2-3; 11 nucleotides align to TRBD1. This CDR3 is 16 amino acids long. Germline V gene sequence: CDR1 SGHTA, CDR2 FQGNSA. Germline trimming cut 4 bases from V and 4 bases from J; bases unmatched to any gene: 7. In DNA, the CDR3 is TGTGCCAGCAGCTCCGGACAGGGGGCGTATGCAGATACGCAGTATTTT. Encoded protein: CASSSGQGAYADTQYF.

This clonotype occurred a few times. The chain recombines TRBV5-1 with TRBJ2-1; no firm D call. The CDR3 extends over 15 amino acids. V shed 0 bases and J shed 2 bases, with 9 bases lying between them. CDR1 SGHRS and CDR2 YFSETQ come from the germline V gene. This CDR3 reads CASSLAWTTYNEQFF. The CDR3 nucleotides are TGCGCCAGCAGCTTGGCCTGGACCACCTACAATGAGCAGTTCTTC. The entire variable domain, with the rest obtained from reference TRBV5-1 and TRBJ2-1, is as follows: KAGVTQTPRYLIKTRGQQVTLSCSPISGHRSVSWYQQTPGQGLQFLFEYFSETQRNKGNFPGRFSGRQFSNSRSEMNVSTLELGDSALYLCASSLAWTTYNEQFFGPGTRLTVL.

The CDR3 region has the DNA TGTGCCAGCAGTTACCCCAAGCGGGGCGCGCAAGAGACCCAGTACTTC. It yields the protein CASSYPKRGAQETQYF. V and J are TRBV6-2 or TRBV6-3 and TRBJ2-5; 7 bases agree with TRBD2. Germline assignment: CDR1 MNHEY and CDR2 SVGEGT. V shed 2 bases, J shed 2 bases, and the junction held 8 bases outside the gene matches. The CDR3 consists of 16 residues.

The V gene is TRBV9, the J gene TRBJ1-1; weak D call: TRBD1 (5 bases). CDR1 SGDLS and CDR2 YYNGEE come from the germline V gene. The CDR3 is made up of 17 amino acids. V shed 0 bases and J shed 5 bases, with 20 bases lying between them. Written as DNA, the CDR3 is TGTGCCAGCAGCGTAGACGGGCCAAGGGGACTCCTAACTGAAGCTTTCTTT. As protein: CASSVDGPRGLLTEAFF.

The chain combines TRBV5-1 with TRBJ1-4; D is undetermined. Germline assignment: CDR1 SGHRS and CDR2 YFSETQ. The CDR3 runs to 14 residues. Trimming stripped 0 bases from V and 11 bases from J, with 14 bases between. CDR3 in DNA: TGCGCCAGCAGCTTGGTAGGGCCTAGTGACAAACTGTTTTTT. Translation gives CASSLVGPSDKLFF.

In its sample, this clonotype was seen a few times. The rearrangement joins TRBV20-1 to TRBJ2-1; no clear D. The length of the CDR3 is 15 residues. Germline CDR1 and CDR2: DFQATT and SNEGSKA (reference sequence). V dropped 5 bases and J dropped 5 bases, with 19 bases sitting between them. CDR3 DNA: TGCAGTGCTCCCCAACTATGGGTTAAAAACAATGAGCAGTTCTTC. The encoded protein is CSAPQLWVKNNEQFF.

This clonotype was observed a few times. The rearrangement joins TRBV29-1 to TRBJ1-2; maybe TRBD1 (6 bases). The CDR3 contains 12 residues. V was pared by 6 bases and J by 4 bases, with 12 bases between. In germline, CDR1 is SQVTM, CDR2 ANQGSEA. The CDR3 nucleotides read TGCAGCGTCGCCGGACAGAGCTATGGCTACACCTTC. Translating it yields CSVAGQSYGYTF.

The chain has TRBV15 and TRBJ2-1; TRBD1 matches 8 bases. V lost 0 bases, J lost 8 bases, and 6 bases stayed unmatched. Germline lookup yields CDR1 LNHNV and CDR2 YYDKDF (reference sequence). CDR3 length: 15 residues. The CDR3 coding sequence is TGTGCCACCAGCAGAGATCTCGGGACAGGCGATGAGCAGTTCTTC. Its protein product is CATSRDLGTGDEQFF.

In this sample, this clonotype turned up a few times. The chain links TRBV5-1 to TRBJ1-1; a weak D match, TRBD1 (6 bases). There are 15 residues in the CDR3. Trimming took 0 bases from V and 2 from J, leaving 11 bases between them. Germline CDR1 reads SGHRS; CDR2 reads YFSETQ. The CDR3 DNA sequence: TGCGCCAGCAGCTTGGTTTTCGGGACAAACACTGAAGCTTTCTTT. This sequence encodes CASSLVFGTNTEAFF.

This clonotype was picked up a small number of times. V usage is TRBV12-3 or TRBV12-4 and J usage is TRBJ2-3, with D maybe TRBD1 (6 bases). The V gene lost 3 bases and the J gene lost 2 bases, with 12 bases spanning the gap. CDR3 length: 15 residues. The DNA of the CDR3 is TGTGCCAGCAGTTTTATCCAGGGGAACACAGATACGCAGTATTTT. Amino acid sequence: CASSFIQGNTDTQYF.

This clonotype has a count of ten or more. The rearrangement uses TRBV10-3 and TRBJ2-7; TRBD1 is a possible D gene (6 bases). Per germline, CDR1 ENHRY and CDR2 SYGVKD. The V and J ends lost 3 bases and 0 bases respectively, with 12 bases between them. This CDR3 has 15 residues. The CDR3 reads CAISDRVGGSYEQYF. The CDR3 DNA follows: TGTGCCATCAGTGACCGCGTAGGGGGCTCCTACGAGCAGTACTTC.

The chain joins TRBV11-2 to TRBJ2-2; D is ambiguous. The V end lost 2 bases, the J end lost 4 bases, and 26 bases lay between the germline ends. The CDR3 contains 20 residues. In germline, CDR1 is SGHAT, CDR2 FQNNGV. The CDR3 region has the DNA TGTGCCAGCAGCTTATCACAGAAAGGCAATCCATACCTTATCACCGGGGAGCTGTTTTTT. This translates into CASSLSQKGNPYLITGELFF.